A single T cell receptor beta chain is shown here with its context. Its antigen is not identified. It was with 60 Vbeta and 13 Jbeta primers that the PCR ran. Libraries were prepared by immunoSEQ multiplex PCR; TCRdb keeps only in-frame clonotypes and omits some of them. The sample records some 130,000 clones, 77% being singletons. These data are taken from a study of cytomegalovirus exposure and HLA in healthy donors. Study-level findings and limits: Earlier analysis found most TCR beta V segments productive about 87% or about 30% of the time. It was reported that TCR beta sequences correctly inferred the HLA-A and HLA-B alleles for most subjects.

The sequence derives from a male donor in good health and CMV-seropositive. The material sequenced was PBMCs.

The CDR3 here is CASSSRFTDTQYF. In nucleotides, the CDR3 is TGTGCCAGCAGCTCGAGGTTCACAGATACGCAGTATTTT. The J gene is TRBJ2-3, the V gene TRBV11-2, with D unresolved. The CDR3 totals 13 residues. V lost 4 bases, J lost 2 bases, and 7 bases lay in between. Germline lookup yields CDR1 SGHAT and CDR2 FQNNGV.